This TCR beta chain was sequenced for a study of shared clonotypes between healthy human individuals. Background on the study: There were three CD4 naive, three CD4 memory, two CD8 naive and one CD8 memory plates per donor.

Each of the donors was a healthy adult who was HIV-negative and had not had a recent acute infection or vaccination. The split of CD4+ cells yielded CD45RA+ naive and CD45RA-negative memory subsets. It was at deep level that the assay was run. Data came from immunoSEQ multiplex PCR; TCRdb stores just in-frame clones and leaves some out. The sample holds approximately 1,500,000 clones; around 98% are singletons and the top ten take about 0.42%. This sequence was found in a man aged 25-45 years in good health. Sequences were obtained from naive CD4+ T cells sorted from blood. Noted subset: CD45RA+ positively selected.

The chain's CDR3 is CASSYGGIGANVLTF. The DNA for the CDR3 is TGTGCCAGCAGTTACGGGGGAATCGGGGCCAACGTCCTGACTTTC. The gene calls are TRBV6-5 and TRBJ2-6; D is possibly TRBD1 or TRBD2 (5 bases each). CDR1 is MNHEY, CDR2 SVGAGI, per germline. The CDR3 is made up of 15 amino acids. Trimming removed 2 bases from V and 4 bases from J, with 9 bases in between.